This T cell receptor beta chain appears in the sequencing data of a study of CD8 T cells in ankylosing spondylitis. This CDR3 has 13 amino acids. The V end lost 0 bases, the J end lost 9 bases, and 9 bases lay between the germline ends. Germline V gives CDR1 LNHNV, CDR2 YYDKDF (reference sequence). 5'-RACE, quantitative and with molecular barcodes, yielded the TCR beta libraries. A single record per CDR3 protein comes from TCRdb applying MiXCR to the 5' RACE reads. In the table there are a few hundred thousand distinct CDR3 sequences, under 30% of which are singletons. The clonotype comes from a male donor with ankylosing spondylitis or in good health (not recorded which). This chain connects TRBV15 to TRBJ2-1; weak D call: TRBD2 (5 bases). Sequencing input: blood, either unsorted or a sorted T cell fraction (not recorded which). The chain's CDR3 is CATSRDRGTEQFF. CDR3 in DNA: TGTGCCACCAGCAGAGATCGGGGTACTGAGCAGTTCTTC.